The 24 T cell receptor beta chains listed next were all sequenced from one sample in a study of T cells after posttransplantation cyclophosphamide. Sampled 1 year posttransplant, controls received myeloablative marrow transplants, methotrexate and a calcineurin inhibitor. Profiled with immunoSEQ multiplex PCR; TCRdb holds only in-frame clones, not every one. In the table there are over 10,000 clones, 70% to 90% of which are singletons. The sequencing here drew on PBMCs, taken about 370 days after allogeneic stem cell transplant with calcineurin inhibitor and methotrexate. The receptors stem from a young adult male patient who received an allogeneic stem cell transplant from an unrelated donor, was CMV-positive, and had acute GVHD only. Some of the T cells might come from the graft donor.

This sequence joins TRBV2 and TRBJ1-1; perhaps TRBD1 as D (6 bases). Germline CDR1 SNHLY, CDR2 FYNNEI. V was pared by 9 bases and J by 0 bases, with 14 bases between. CDR3 length: 14 residues. As DNA, the CDR3 is TGTGCCAGTACCTCGGGACAACTGAACACTGAAGCTTTCTTT. Translating it yields CASTSGQLNTEAFF.

This clone was seen a single time. This chain links TRBV29-1 with TRBJ1-1; TRBD1 is a possible D gene (6 bases). This CDR3 has 13 residues. Trimming took off 1 base at V and 1 base at J, with 7 bases between the two ends. Looked up from germline, CDR1 is SQVTM and CDR2 is ANQGSEA. In DNA form, the CDR3 reads TGCAGCGTTGAAGGGACAGCGAACACTGAAGCTTTCTTT. It yields the protein CSVEGTANTEAFF.

The chain carries TRBV30 and TRBJ1-2; no definite D call. The CDR3 runs 12 residues. V was clipped by 2 bases and J by 8 bases, with 12 bases between them. Per the germline V gene, CDR1 is GTSNPN and CDR2 is SVGIG (reference sequence). The CDR3, as DNA: TGTGCCTGGAGTAATCCCTCCCGGGGCTACACCTTC. Protein: CAWSNPSRGYTF.

In this sample, this clone turned up once. V gene TRBV6-1 combines with J gene TRBJ1-5; D call uncertain. The germline V gene encodes CDR1 MNHNS and CDR2 SASEGT. The length of the CDR3 is 14 residues. V was pared by 8 bases and J by 2 bases, with 13 bases between. The CDR3 nucleotides are TGTGCCAGCGTTCTAATGATGGGCAATCAGCCCCAGCATTTT. It translates to CASVLMMGNQPQHF.

As DNA, the CDR3 is TGTGCCAGCAGTTACCTAGGCGAGCAGTACTTC. This encodes CASSYLGEQYF. This chain links TRBV6-5 with TRBJ2-7; no definite D call. This CDR3 has 11 amino acids. Germline lookup yields CDR1 MNHEY and CDR2 SVGAGI. Trimming removed 2 bases at V and 6 bases at J, with 5 bases between.

The CDR3 nucleotides are TGTGCCAGCATGTTAAATGAAAAACTGTTTTTT. Amino acid sequence: CASMLNEKLFF. This rearrangement joins TRBV2 to TRBJ1-4; D is unresolved. The CDR3 has 11 residues. With 7 bases removed from V and 5 bases from J, the gap between germline ends came to 5 bases. Germline CDR1 reads SNHLY; CDR2 reads FYNNEI. Looking up the rest from reference TRBV2 and TRBJ1-4 gives the full variable domain: EPEVTQTPSHQVTQMGQEVILRCVPISNHLYFYWYRQILGQKVEFLVSFYNNEISEKSEIFDDQFSVERPDGSNFTLKIRSTKLEDSAMYFCASMLNEKLFFGSGTQLSVL.

Only one count was recorded for this clone. This chain uses TRBV2 with TRBJ1-2; no clear D. Germline lookup yields CDR1 SNHLY and CDR2 FYNNEI. The CDR3 covers 14 residues. Deletions cut 4 bases from V and 2 bases from J, with 11 bases between. The CDR3 region is CASSVDGANYGYTF. The CDR3 DNA sequence: TGTGCCAGCAGTGTAGACGGAGCGAACTATGGCTACACCTTC.

The CDR3 region is CASSPNLAGTTDTQYF. The CDR3 region has the DNA TGCGCCAGCAGCCCTAATCTGGCGGGGACCACAGATACGCAGTATTTT. The chain is built from TRBV4-3 and TRBJ2-3; perhaps TRBD2 as D (6 bases). The CDR3 is 16 residues long. From germline, CDR1 is LGHNA and CDR2 YSLEER. V was pared by 4 bases and J by 2 bases, with 16 bases between.

This chain uses TRBV2 with TRBJ1-2; TRBD1 matches at 7 bases. Germline-derived CDR1 and CDR2 are SNHLY and FYNNEI. The CDR3 consists of 14 residues. V lost 5 bases and J lost 7; bases outside the gene matches: 10. In DNA, the CDR3 is TGTGCCAGCAGTCGAAAAACAGGGGCGGGTGGCTACACCTTC. It specifies CASSRKTGAGGYTF.

The chain has TRBV5-6 and TRBJ1-1, with 7 bases aligning to TRBD1. The CDR3 consists of 12 residues. J gave up 11 bases and V 1 base, and 5 bases lay outside the gene matches. The germline V gene encodes CDR1 SGHDT and CDR2 YYEEEE. The CDR3 nucleotides are TGTGCCAGCAGCTTGACAGGGGTGAGGGCTTTCTTT. The encoded protein is CASSLTGVRAFF. The full variable domain, in which reference TRBV5-6 and TRBJ1-1 provide the parts outside the CDR3, is DAGVTQSPTHLIKTRGQQVTLRCSPKSGHDTVSWYQQALGQGPQFIFQYYEEEERQRGNFPDRFSGHQFPNYSSELNVNALLLGDSALYLCASSLTGVRAFFGQGTRLTVV.

This rearrangement joins TRBV19 to TRBJ1-5; 7 positions agree with TRBD1. Germline-derived CDR1 and CDR2 are LNHDA and SQIVND (reference sequence). Trimming took 8 bases from V and 0 from J; bases not matched to a gene: 13. The length of the CDR3 is 17 residues. In DNA, the CDR3 is TGTGCCAGTGTCTCGGGGACAGCTGCCAATAGCAATCAGCCCCAGCATTTT. This encodes CASVSGTAANSNQPQHF.

This clone is large (0.1 to 1%) by share. The chain uses TRBV27 and TRBJ2-2, with a tentative D call TRBD1 (5 bases). The V end was cut by 3 bases, the J end by 6 bases, with 20 bases between. Germline V gene lookup returns CDR1 MNHEY and CDR2 SMNVEV (reference sequence). The CDR3 is 17 amino acids. In nucleotides, the CDR3 is TGTGCCAGCAGTTTGCCGCTATCCCAGGACAAGGCCGGGGAGCTGTTTTTT. Translated, it gives CASSLPLSQDKAGELFF.

This chain connects TRBV30 to TRBJ2-6; weak D call: TRBD2 (6 bases). The CDR3 spans 18 residues. Trimming cost V 0 bases and J 1 base, with 16 bases left between them. Per the germline V gene, CDR1 is GTSNPN and CDR2 is SVGIG (reference sequence). The CDR3 here is CAWSVFATRMSGANVLTF. For the CDR3, the DNA is TGTGCCTGGAGTGTATTCGCGACTAGAATGTCTGGGGCCAACGTCCTGACTTTC.

V usage is TRBV5-1 and J usage is TRBJ1-2; D is uncertain. The CDR3 has 14 amino acids. Trimming removed 3 bases at V and 7 bases at J, with 16 bases between. Germline CDR1 SGHRS, CDR2 YFSETQ. The CDR3 spells CASSSPEGTSGYTF. The CDR3 DNA follows: TGCGCCAGCAGCTCTCCAGAGGGAACCAGTGGCTACACCTTC.

This rearrangement joins TRBV7-3 to TRBJ2-5; D might be TRBD2 (6 bases). The CDR3 has 16 residues. Trimming cost V 5 bases and J 3 bases, with 19 bases left between them. Germline V gives CDR1 SGHTA, CDR2 FQGTGA. CDR3 residues: CASSRGTLPAKETQYF. For the CDR3, the DNA is TGTGCCAGCAGCCGTGGGACTCTCCCTGCTAAAGAGACCCAGTACTTC.

This sequence joins TRBV27 and TRBJ1-6; 7 bases agree with TRBD1. Trimming cost V 4 bases and J 4 bases; bases outside gene matches: 4. The CDR3 contains 15 residues. CDR1 is MNHEY and CDR2 is SMNVEV in the germline V gene (reference sequence). The CDR3 loop is CASSSTGQYNSPLHF. Here the CDR3 DNA reads TGTGCCAGCAGTTCCACGGGACAGTATAATTCACCCCTCCACTTT.

This chain links TRBV7-9 with TRBJ1-2, with TRBD1 matching 7 bases. Germline V CDR1 and CDR2: SEHNR, FQNEAQ (reference sequence). V was clipped by 5 bases and J by 6 bases; unmatched bases: 6. The CDR3 is 13 amino acids. CDR3 coding DNA: TGTGCCAGCAGCCCTAACAGGGGTGATGGCTACACCTTC. This encodes CASSPNRGDGYTF.

The chain is built from TRBV6-1 and TRBJ1-2; TRBD1 matches 7 bases. Germline lookup yields CDR1 MNHNS and CDR2 SASEGT. The CDR3 totals 15 residues. V was pared by 3 bases and J by 4 bases, with 8 bases of the junction left unmatched. The CDR3 region is CASSDNRGRGYGYTF. The CDR3 DNA sequence: TGTGCCAGCAGTGATAACAGGGGCAGGGGCTATGGCTACACCTTC.

The chain is built from TRBV27 and TRBJ2-2, with 14 nucleotides matching TRBD2. This CDR3 has 20 residues. Losses at the gene ends were 5 bases for V and 6 bases for J; bases not matched to a gene: 17. Germline CDR1 MNHEY, CDR2 SMNVEV (reference sequence). The CDR3 spells CASSASILRLAGGRSGELFF. In DNA, the CDR3 is TGTGCCAGCAGTGCGTCAATCCTGCGACTAGCGGGGGGGCGGTCCGGGGAGCTGTTTTTT.

This clone was observed a handful of times. CDR3 loop: CASSPMTGRMNTEAFF. As DNA, the CDR3 is TGTGCCAGCAGCCCAATGACAGGCCGGATGAACACTGAAGCTTTCTTT. V gene TRBV7-6 combines with J gene TRBJ1-1, with D tentatively TRBD1 (6 bases). Germline-derived CDR1 and CDR2 are SGHVS and FNYEAQ. CDR3 length: 16 residues. Trimming removed 5 bases at V and 0 bases at J, with 16 bases between.

The chain recombines TRBV19 with TRBJ1-5; 8 nucleotides align to TRBD1. This CDR3 contains 15 residues. Trimming cost V 3 bases and J 3 bases; bases outside gene matches: 4. Germline V gene sequence: CDR1 LNHDA, CDR2 SQIVND (reference sequence). The CDR3 DNA is TGTGCCAGTAGTATCCGTCAGGGGGCCAATCAGCCCCAGCATTTT. It codes for CASSIRQGANQPQHF. Complete variable domain (other parts from reference TRBV19 and TRBJ1-5): DGGITQSPKYLFRKEGQNVTLSCEQNLNHDAMYWYRQDPGQGLRLIYYSQIVNDFQKGDIAEGYSVSREKKESFPLTVTSAQKNPTAFYLCASSIRQGANQPQHFGDGTRLSIL.

This rearrangement joins TRBV5-6 to TRBJ2-3, with TRBD1 matching 7 bases. This CDR3 contains 16 residues. The ends lost 4 bases at V and 8 bases at J; junction bases unmatched: 16. CDR1 and CDR2 from the germline V gene are SGHDT and YYEEEE. CDR3 protein: CASSPPPGTDLATQYF. The CDR3 DNA is TGTGCCAGCAGCCCGCCGCCAGGGACAGACCTCGCTACGCAGTATTTT.

The V and J genes are TRBV5-6 and TRBJ2-5; 9 positions match TRBD1. This CDR3 region has 14 residues. Trimming at V came to 2 bases and at J to 5 bases, leaving 4 bases not matched to a gene. CDR1 SGHDT and CDR2 YYEEEE come from the germline V gene. The CDR3 spells CASSFGTGWETQYF. The CDR3 DNA is TGTGCCAGCAGCTTTGGGACAGGGTGGGAGACCCAGTACTTC.

The V and J genes are TRBV30 and TRBJ1-2; D remains ambiguous. This CDR3 contains 13 residues. Germline assignment: CDR1 GTSNPN and CDR2 SVGIG (reference sequence). The V gene lost 1 base and the J gene lost 7 bases, with 13 bases spanning the gap. CDR3 in amino acids: CAWSALGSGGYTF. The DNA for the CDR3 is TGTGCCTGGAGTGCCCTCGGGAGCGGTGGCTACACCTTC. The full variable domain, completed using reference TRBV30 and TRBJ1-2, is SQTIHQWPATLVQPVGSPLSLECTVEGTSNPNLYWYRQAAGRGLQLLFYSVGIGQISSEVPQNLSASRPQDRQFILSSKKLLLSDSGFYLCAWSALGSGGYTFGSGTRLTVV.